This note documents a single TCR beta chain sequence. The sample belongs to a study of blood T cell repertoires in COVID-19. Only in-frame clones appear in the TCRdb table, and some are missing; sequencing was by immunoSEQ multiplex PCR. Of roughly 45,000 clones in the sample, about 77% were seen once. V lost 4 bases to trimming and J lost 7 bases; unmatched junction nucleotides: 6. This CDR3 has 16 residues. Germline loops: CDR1 LGHDT, CDR2 YNNKEL (reference sequence). The receptor comes from a woman aged 70-85 years with acute or convalescent COVID-19. The gene calls are TRBV3-1 (or the pseudogene TRBV3-2) and TRBJ2-2; 13 bases are shared with TRBD2. The sequencing input was peripheral blood. In DNA, the CDR3 is TGTGCCAGCAGCCTAGGACTAGCGGGAGCAGGCGGGGAGCTGTTTTTT. Translating gives CASSLGLAGAGGELFF.